The rows below give T cell receptor beta chains drawn from one sample of a study of cytomegalovirus exposure and HLA in healthy donors. The assay was immunoSEQ multiplex PCR, and TCRdb's table has in-frame clones only and misses some. This sample's table reports fewer than 110,000 clones. Sequenced: PBMCs. These receptors were obtained from a man aged 35 to 55 in good health and CMV-seronegative. Both conserved end residues are trimmed from each CDR3.

CDR3 length	V gene	J gene	CDR3 protein
12	TRBV11-2	TRBJ2-7	ASSLTSGAYEQY
15	TRBV27	TRBJ2-1	ASSLLGGTGSYNEQF
14	TRBV6-1	TRBJ2-1	ASSGLAGGSYNEQF
16	TRBV6-4	TRBJ2-7	ASSDKFPGLAGNYEQY
13	TRBV7-2	TRBJ2-2	ASSTYLSGTGELF
13	TRBV19	TRBJ1-5	ASSITWHTSQPQH
11	TRBV6-5	TRBJ1-2	ASTSDRPYGYT
13	TRBV19	TRBJ2-1	ASRFDRSSYNEQF
16	TRBV15	TRBJ1-2	ATSRGSGTGGVVYGYT
12	TRBV7-6	TRBJ2-3	ASSEAGVTDTQY
14	TRBV9	TRBJ2-3	ASSVGAGTGADTQY
12	TRBV6-1	TRBJ1-5	ASNHRQGGQPQH
12	TRBV28	TRBJ1-3	ASSSGGGGNTIY
13	TRBV4-3	TRBJ1-2	ASSQETGRDYGYT
14	TRBV7-9	TRBJ2-3	ASSLARGTITDTQY
13	TRBV2	TRBJ1-6	ASRETSSYNSPLH
12	TRBV7-2	TRBJ2-7	ASSTDWTGSEQY
13	TRBV2	TRBJ2-2	ASSETPGDTGELF
16	TRBV7-4	NA	ASRPFRLAGLSSYEQY
13	TRBV30	TRBJ1-5	AWRRPGQGNLPQH
13	TRBV6-5	TRBJ1-4	ASSYYGTSDEKLF
11	TRBV6-6	TRBJ1-3	AGGDGPGNTIY
12	TRBV4-3	TRBJ1-1	ASSQDGRDTEAF
14	TRBV7-9	TRBJ2-1	ASSLAAGGPGNEQF